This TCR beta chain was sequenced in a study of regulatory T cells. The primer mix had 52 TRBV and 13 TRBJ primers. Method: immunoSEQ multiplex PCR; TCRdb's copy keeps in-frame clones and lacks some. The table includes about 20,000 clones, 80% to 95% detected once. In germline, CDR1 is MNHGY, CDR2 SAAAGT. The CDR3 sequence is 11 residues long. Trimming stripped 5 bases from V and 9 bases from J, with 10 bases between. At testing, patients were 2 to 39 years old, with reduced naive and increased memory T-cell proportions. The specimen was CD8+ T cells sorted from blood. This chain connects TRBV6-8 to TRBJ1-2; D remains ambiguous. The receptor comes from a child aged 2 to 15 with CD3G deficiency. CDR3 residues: CASSLVVSYTF. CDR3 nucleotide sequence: TGTGCCAGCAGTCTTGTGGTCAGCTACACCTTC.